This passage covers 7 T cell receptor beta chains from one sample sequenced in a study of beta chain features in type 1 diabetes. Reverse transcription of all isolated RNA meant that expressed TCRB transcripts were sequenced. TCRdb's table, derived via immunoSEQ multiplex PCR, lists solely in-frame clones and lacks some. The repertoire holds approximately 470,000 clones, with roughly 31% as singletons. What was sequenced was naive CD4+ T cells from blood. The receptors were gathered from a man younger than 35 in good health.

The chain has TRBV30 and TRBJ1-5; 7 bases map to TRBD1. Germline values: CDR1 GTSNPN, CDR2 SVGIG (reference sequence). Unmatched junction bases numbered 11, after V lost 2 bases and J lost 10 bases. This CDR3 comprises 14 residues. CDR3 sequence reads: CAWSPRGGGYPQHF. The CDR3 bases are TGTGCCTGGAGTCCCAGAGGGGGCGGCTATCCCCAGCATTTT.

This clone was seen a handful of times. Germline is not matched at one junction end, which may reflect a read error. The chain uses TRBV7-7 and TRBJ2-1; weak D call: TRBD1 (6 bases). The CDR3 runs to 13 residues. Germline V gene sequence: CDR1 SSHAT, CDR2 FNYEAQ (reference sequence). CDR3 protein: CAIGQGLSDEQFF. DNA for the CDR3: TGCGCCATTGGGCAGGGGTTATCCGATGAGCAGTTCTTC.

The chain carries TRBV7-6 and TRBJ2-7, with D maybe TRBD1 (5 bases). Trimming stripped 5 bases from V and 3 bases from J, with 11 bases between. Germline V gives CDR1 SGHVS, CDR2 FNYEAQ. This CDR3 has 13 residues. Here the CDR3 reads CASSRDDSYEQYF. The CDR3 nucleotides are TGTGCCAGCAGCCGCGATGACAGCTACGAGCAGTACTTC.

The CDR3 DNA is TGTGCCAGCAGCGTAACTAGCGGGATACAAGAGACCCAGTACTTC. Residues: CASSVTSGIQETQYF. The chain joins TRBV9 to TRBJ2-5; 10 bases fit TRBD2. V trimming: 1 base; J trimming: 2 bases; junction bases outside the gene matches: 2. This CDR3 region has 15 residues. Germline-derived CDR1 and CDR2 are SGDLS and YYNGEE.

This clone was seen more than once but under ten times. The chain links TRBV9 to TRBJ1-2; D might be TRBD1 (5 bases). V shed 4 bases and J shed 8 bases, with 12 bases lying between them. CDR1 is SGDLS, CDR2 YYNGEE, per germline. CDR3 size: 12 residues. The CDR3 region has the DNA TGTGCCAGCAGCTTCGGGGCTCGAGGCTACACCTTC. Encoded protein: CASSFGARGYTF.

This clone came up once. The rearrangement links TRBV29-1 to TRBJ1-2; D may be TRBD1 (5 bases). From germline, CDR1 is SQVTM and CDR2 ANQGSEA. V was cut by 3 bases and J by 2 bases, with 13 bases left in between. This CDR3 is built from 14 residues. CDR3 residues: CSVEGPTNNYGYTF. CDR3 nucleotides: TGCAGCGTTGAGGGACCGACCAACAACTATGGCTACACCTTC. Based on the CDR3 plus reference TRBV29-1 and TRBJ1-2, the full variable domain is SAVISQKPSRDICQRGTSLTIQCQVDSQVTMMFWYRQQPGQSLTLIATANQGSEATYESGFVIDKFPISRPNLTFSTLTVSNMSPEDSSIYLCSVEGPTNNYGYTFGSGTRLTVV.

This clone was counted a few times. The chain has TRBV5-1 and TRBJ2-3; D perhaps matches TRBD2 (5 bases). Germline CDR1 SGHRS, CDR2 YFSETQ. CDR3 length equals 14 residues. The V end lost 2 bases, the J end lost 3 bases, and 10 bases lay between the germline ends. The CDR3 loop reads CASSFGVRTDTQYF. CDR3 nucleotide sequence: TGCGCCAGCAGCTTCGGGGTCCGGACAGATACGCAGTATTTT.